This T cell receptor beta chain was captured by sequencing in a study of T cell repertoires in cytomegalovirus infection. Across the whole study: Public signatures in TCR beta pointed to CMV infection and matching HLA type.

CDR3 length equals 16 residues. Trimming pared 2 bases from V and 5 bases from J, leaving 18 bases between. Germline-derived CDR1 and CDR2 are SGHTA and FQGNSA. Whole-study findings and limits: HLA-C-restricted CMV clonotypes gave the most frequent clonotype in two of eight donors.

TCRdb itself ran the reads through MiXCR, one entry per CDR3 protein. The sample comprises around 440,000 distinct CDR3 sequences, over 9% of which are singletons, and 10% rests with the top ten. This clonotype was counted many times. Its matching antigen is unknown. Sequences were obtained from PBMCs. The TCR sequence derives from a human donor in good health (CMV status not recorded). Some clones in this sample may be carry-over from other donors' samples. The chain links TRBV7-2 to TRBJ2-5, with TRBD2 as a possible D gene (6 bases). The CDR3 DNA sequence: TGTGCCAGCAGCTTAAGTCGCGGAGGGGCGGGGGAGACCCAGTACTTC. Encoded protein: CASSLSRGGAGETQYF. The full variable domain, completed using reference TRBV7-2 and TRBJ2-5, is GAGVSQSPSNKVTEKGKDVELRCDPISGHTALYWYRQSLGQGLEFLIYFQGNSAPDKSGLPSDRFSAERTGGSVSTLTIQRTQQEDSAVYLCASSLSRGGAGETQYFGPGTRLLVL.